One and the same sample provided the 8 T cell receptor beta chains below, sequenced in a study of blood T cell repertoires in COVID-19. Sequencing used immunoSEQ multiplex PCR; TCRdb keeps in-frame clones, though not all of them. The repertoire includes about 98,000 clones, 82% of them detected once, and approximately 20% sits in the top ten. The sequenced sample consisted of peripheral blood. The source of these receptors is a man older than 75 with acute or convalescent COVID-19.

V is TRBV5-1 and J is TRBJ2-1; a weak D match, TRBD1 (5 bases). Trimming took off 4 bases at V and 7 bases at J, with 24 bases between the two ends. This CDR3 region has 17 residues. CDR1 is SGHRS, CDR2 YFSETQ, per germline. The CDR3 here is CASSPPVWAGFFNEQFF. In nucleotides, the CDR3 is TGCGCCAGCAGCCCCCCCGTTTGGGCAGGGTTTTTTAATGAGCAGTTCTTC.

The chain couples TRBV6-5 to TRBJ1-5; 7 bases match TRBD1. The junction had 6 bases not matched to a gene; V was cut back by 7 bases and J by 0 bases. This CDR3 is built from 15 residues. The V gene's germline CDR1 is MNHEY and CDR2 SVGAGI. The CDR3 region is CASNRQGDSNQPQHF. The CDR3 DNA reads TGTGCCAGCAACAGACAGGGCGATAGCAATCAGCCCCAGCATTTT.

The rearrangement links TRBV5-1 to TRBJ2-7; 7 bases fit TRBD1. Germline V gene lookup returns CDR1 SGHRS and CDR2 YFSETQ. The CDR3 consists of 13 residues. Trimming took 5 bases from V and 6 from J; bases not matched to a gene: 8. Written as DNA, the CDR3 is TGCGCCAGCAGACCGGGACAGACACTCGAGCAGTACTTC. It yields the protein CASRPGQTLEQYF.

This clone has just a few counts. In DNA form, the CDR3 reads TGTGCCAGCAGTTTTCTCCCCCCCGGGACAGGGGAGCGGCACGGGGAGCTGTTTTTT. Translation: CASSFLPPGTGERHGELFF. The chain carries TRBV27 and TRBJ2-2; 10 positions match TRBD1. The CDR3 totals 19 residues. After removal of 3 bases from V and 7 bases from J, the junction contained 17 bases not matched to a gene. CDR1 and CDR2 from the germline V gene are MNHEY and SMNVEV (reference sequence).

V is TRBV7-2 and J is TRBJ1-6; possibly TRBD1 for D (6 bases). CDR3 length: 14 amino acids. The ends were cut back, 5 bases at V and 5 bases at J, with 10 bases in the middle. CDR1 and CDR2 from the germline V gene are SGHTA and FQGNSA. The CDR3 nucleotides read TGTGCCAGCAGCCCGGGACAAAATAATTCACCCCTCCACTTT. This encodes CASSPGQNNSPLHF.

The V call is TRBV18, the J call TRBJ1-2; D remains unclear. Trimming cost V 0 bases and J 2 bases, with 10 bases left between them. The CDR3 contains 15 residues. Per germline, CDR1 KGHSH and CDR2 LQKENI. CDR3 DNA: TGTGCCAGCTCACCACCGAGCCAGCGAAACTATGGCTACACCTTC. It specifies CASSPPSQRNYGYTF.

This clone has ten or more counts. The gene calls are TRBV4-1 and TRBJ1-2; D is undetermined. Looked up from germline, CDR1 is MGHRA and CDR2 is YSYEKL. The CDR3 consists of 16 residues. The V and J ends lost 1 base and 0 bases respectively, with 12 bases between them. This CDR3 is CASSQVLELANYGYTF. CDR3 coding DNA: TGCGCCAGCAGCCAAGTTTTGGAGTTAGCTAACTATGGCTACACCTTC.

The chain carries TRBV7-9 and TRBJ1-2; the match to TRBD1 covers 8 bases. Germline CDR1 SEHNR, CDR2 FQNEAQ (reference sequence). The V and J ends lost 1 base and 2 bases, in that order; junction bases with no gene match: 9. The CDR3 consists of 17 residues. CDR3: CASSLDPPRTGNYGYTF. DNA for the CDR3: TGTGCCAGCAGCTTAGACCCCCCTCGGACAGGGAACTATGGCTACACCTTC.